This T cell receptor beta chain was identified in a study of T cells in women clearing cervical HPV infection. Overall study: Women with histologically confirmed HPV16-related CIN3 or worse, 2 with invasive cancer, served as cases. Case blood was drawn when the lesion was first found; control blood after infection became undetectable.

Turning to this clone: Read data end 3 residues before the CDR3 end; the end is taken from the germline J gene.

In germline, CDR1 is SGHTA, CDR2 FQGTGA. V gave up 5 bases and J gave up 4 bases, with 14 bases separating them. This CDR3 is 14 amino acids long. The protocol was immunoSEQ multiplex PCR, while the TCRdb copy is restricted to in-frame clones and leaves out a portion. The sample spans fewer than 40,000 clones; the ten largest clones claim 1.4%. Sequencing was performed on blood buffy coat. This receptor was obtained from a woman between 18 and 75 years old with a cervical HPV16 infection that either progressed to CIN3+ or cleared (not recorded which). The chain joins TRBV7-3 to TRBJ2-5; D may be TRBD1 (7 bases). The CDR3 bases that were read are TGTGCCAGCAGCCCCGGGACAGCGGGAGAGACC. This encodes CASSPGTAGET. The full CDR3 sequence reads CASSPGTAGETQYF.